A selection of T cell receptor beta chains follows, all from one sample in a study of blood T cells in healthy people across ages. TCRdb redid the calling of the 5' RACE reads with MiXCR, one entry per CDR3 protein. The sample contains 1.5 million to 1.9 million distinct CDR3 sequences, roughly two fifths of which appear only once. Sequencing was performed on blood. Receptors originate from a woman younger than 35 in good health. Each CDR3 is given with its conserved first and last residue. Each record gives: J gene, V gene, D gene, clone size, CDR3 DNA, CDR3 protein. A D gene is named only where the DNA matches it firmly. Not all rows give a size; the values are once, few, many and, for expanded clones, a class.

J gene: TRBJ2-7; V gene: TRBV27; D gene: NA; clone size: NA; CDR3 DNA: TGTGCCAGCAGTTTATACGGCCGGGGGTACGAGCAGTACTTC; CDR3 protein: CASSLYGRGYEQYF
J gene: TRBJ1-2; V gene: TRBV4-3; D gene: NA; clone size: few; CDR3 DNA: TGCGCCAGCAGCCAAGGGAAGGGGATGGGTAACTATGGCTACACCTTC; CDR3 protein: CASSQGKGMGNYGYTF
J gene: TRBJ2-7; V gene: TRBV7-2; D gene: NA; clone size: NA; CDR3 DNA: TGTGCCAGCAGCTTCGAAACGGGGCGCGAGCAGTACTTC; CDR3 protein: CASSFETGREQYF
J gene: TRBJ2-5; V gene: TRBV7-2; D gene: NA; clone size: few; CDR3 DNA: NA; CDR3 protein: CASRSPTVLRETQYF
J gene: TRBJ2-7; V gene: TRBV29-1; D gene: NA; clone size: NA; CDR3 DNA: TGCAGCGCGTCCGGAGGCCCTGAGAACGAGCAGTACTTC; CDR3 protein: CSASGGPENEQYF
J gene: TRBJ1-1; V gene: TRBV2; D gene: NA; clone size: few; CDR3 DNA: TGTGCCATTTACAGGGAGTTGAACACTGAAGCTTTCTTT; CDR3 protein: CAIYRELNTEAFF
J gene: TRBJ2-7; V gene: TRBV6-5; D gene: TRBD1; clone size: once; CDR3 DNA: TGTGCCAGCAGTTCGGGACAGGTGCTCTACGAGCAGTACTTC; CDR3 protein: CASSSGQVLYEQYF
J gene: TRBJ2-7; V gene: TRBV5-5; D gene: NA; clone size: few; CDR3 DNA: TGTGCCAGCAGCTTGTCGCCAGGGGGACTCTACGAGCAGTACTTC; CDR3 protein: CASSLSPGGLYEQYF
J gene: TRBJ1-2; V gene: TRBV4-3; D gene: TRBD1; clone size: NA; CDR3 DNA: TGCGCCAGCAGCCCCAAAGGGGCAGGGGGTCGAAACTATGGCTACACCTTC; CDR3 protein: CASSPKGAGGRNYGYTF
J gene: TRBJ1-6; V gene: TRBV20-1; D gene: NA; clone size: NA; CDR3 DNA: TGCAGTGCTAGACCCGAATTGAATTCACCCCTCCACTTT; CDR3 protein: CSARPELNSPLHF
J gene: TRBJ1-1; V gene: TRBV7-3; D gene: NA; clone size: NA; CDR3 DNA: TGTGCCAGCAGACGTGAGCCGAACACTGAAGCTTTCTTT; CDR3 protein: CASRREPNTEAFF
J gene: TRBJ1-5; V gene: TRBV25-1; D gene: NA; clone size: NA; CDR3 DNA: TGTGCCAGCAGTACAACTAGCTCGGGGCAGCCCCAGCATTTT; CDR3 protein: CASSTTSSGQPQHF
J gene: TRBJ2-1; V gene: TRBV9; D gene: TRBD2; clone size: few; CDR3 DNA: TGTGCCAGCACCCTTGGGGCTAGCGGCCCGGATGAGCAGTTCTTC; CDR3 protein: CASTLGASGPDEQFF
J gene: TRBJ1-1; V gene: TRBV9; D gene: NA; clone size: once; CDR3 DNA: TGTGCCAGAAGCGTCCAGCCCGACACTGAAGCTTTCTTT; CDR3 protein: CARSVQPDTEAFF
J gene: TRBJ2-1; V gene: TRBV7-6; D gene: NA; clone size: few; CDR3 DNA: TGTGCCAGCAGACGTATTGGATCGGATGAGCAGTTCTTC; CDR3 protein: CASRRIGSDEQFF
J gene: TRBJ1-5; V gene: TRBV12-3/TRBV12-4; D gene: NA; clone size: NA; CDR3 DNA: TGTGCCAGCAGTGTAGATAGCGATCAGCCCCAGCATTTT; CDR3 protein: CASSVDSDQPQHF
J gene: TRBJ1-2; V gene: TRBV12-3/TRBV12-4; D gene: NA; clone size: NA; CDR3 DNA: TGTGCCAGCAGGCAACAGGCAGGCGCTAACTATGGCTACACCTTC; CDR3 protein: CASRQQAGANYGYTF
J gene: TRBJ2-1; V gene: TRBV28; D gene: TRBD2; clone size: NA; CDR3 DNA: TGTGCCAGCAGACTGACTAGCTACGAGCAGTTCTTC; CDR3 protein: CASRLTSYEQFF